This T cell receptor beta chain was recorded in a study of T-cell reconstitution after alpha-beta-depleted transplantation in children. The sample holds a few counts of this clonotype. What it binds is not known. Study observations and caveats: Alpha-beta T cells about two months after transplant reportedly derived from several hundred expanded graft clones.

In germline, CDR1 is DFQATT, CDR2 SNEGSKA (reference sequence). The CDR3 runs 14 residues. V was pared by 6 bases and J by 6 bases, with 10 bases of the junction left unmatched. Molecular barcoding with unique molecular identifiers was used for the TCRbeta library. MiXCR was run by TCRdb on the PCR reads, yielding one entry per CDR3 protein. The profile shows about 460,000 distinct CDR3 sequences, about an eighth of them singletons. This specimen consisted of PBMCs, mostly from graft donor cells, obtained 180 days after TCRalphabeta/CD19-depleted stem cell transplant. The chain employs TRBV20-1 and TRBJ2-1, with TRBD1 identical over 8 bases. The sequence was collected from a female patient younger than 10 who had a stem cell transplant for aplastic anemia, so the T cells may come from the graft donor. Written as DNA, the CDR3 is TGCAGTGCCCCCACCGGGACAGGACCCAATGAGCAGTTCTTC. The encoded protein is CSAPTGTGPNEQFF.